This T cell receptor beta chain was captured by sequencing in a study of regulatory T cells in long-lasting Graves disease. According to the study, TCR beta libraries were built with iRepertoire HTBI primers and CDR3-region Arm-PCR. From the multiplex PCR reads, TCRdb called clonotypes with MiXCR, one entry per CDR3 protein. In the table there are about 450,000 distinct CDR3 sequences, about 14% of which are singletons. In germline, CDR1 is MGHRA, CDR2 YSYEKL. Unmatched junction bases numbered 6, after V lost 0 bases and J lost 4 bases. This CDR3 contains 16 residues. The time point here: newly diagnosed GD, antithyroid drugs for less than 3 months. Following extraction of RNA from PBMCs, that RNA was used to make the TCR library. The same specimen was also included in a second study, on T cells in Graves' hyperthyroidism and ophthalmopathy. That investigation notes: Patients counted as stable if ophthalmopathy did not develop within 18 months.

The chain is built from TRBV4-1 and TRBJ2-1; 7 bases match TRBD1. The sequence derives from a woman in her fifties or sixties with Graves disease. The input for sequencing was peripheral blood mononuclear cells (PBMCs), taken at new diagnosis, from a patient treated with antithyroid drugs. CDR3: CASSQEPGQIYNEQFF. The CDR3 DNA sequence: TGCGCCAGCAGCCAAGAGCCGGGACAGATATACAATGAGCAGTTCTTC.